This TCR beta chain comes out of a study of response to subunit inactivated influenza vaccine (dated by TCRdb to about 2018). A note on the overall study: To follow how T cells responded to a trivalent subunit inactivated influenza vaccine, the researchers relied on deep quantitative profiling of the T cell receptor repertoire.

Reading from cysteine to phenylalanine, the CDR3 counts 15 amino acids. The DNA shown is the 45-base CDR3, in frame from base 1. The germline V gene supplies CDR1 SGHNT and CDR2 YENEEA. At the junction V is shortened by 8 bases and J by 2 bases, with 19 bases in between. Library preparation employed RT-PCR. The sequencer listed for this sample is Illumina HiSeq 2500. TCRdb's own reprocessing of the public reads used fastp at Q25 and MiXCR and kept productive beta chains. Duplicate CDR3 protein sequences are folded into a single record with the most common DNA and genes. This sample comprises approximately 500,000 distinct CDR3 sequences, roughly 25% of them detected only once. The ten largest account for about 3% of the sample. Beyond this particular receptor, the publication reports: The authors suggested that each seasonal influenza vaccination may recruit only a limited number of new T cells.

Of note for this clonotype: Its antigen has not been determined. Per-nucleotide qualities are absent, and no much larger clonotype sits a single base away.

This sample also appeared in a second study, on T cells expressing NK-cell markers. Per the second study: TCR beta cDNA libraries were made by 5'RACE template switching that added a universal primer site and unique molecular identifiers. Fewer than ten donors provided sorted CD3+CD56+NKG2C+, CD3+CD56+NKG2C- and CD3+CD56-NKG2C+ T-cell subsets, whose TCR beta-chain repertoires were profiled. Of the eight sequenced donors, seven were found to be HCMV-seropositive and one was found to be HCMV-seronegative. To restrict sorting to alphabetaTCR-expressing T cells, an anti-gammadeltaTCR antibody was added in several experiments. For 6 or 7 donors, the dominant CD3+CD56+NKG2C+ clonotypes were among the top 10 CD8+ clonotypes and accounted for about 1.0-7.5% of CD8+ T cells. Those dominant clonotypes were again the most abundant among CD3+CD56-NKG2C+ cells in a handful of donors, at about 28.3-65%. Whether the expanded NKG2C-expressing T cell clones were specific for HCMV antigens remained unclear. Randomly selected healthy volunteers, three men and five women, were used as the eight sequenced donors. To determine HCMV serostatus, a commercial ELISA kit was used to detect HCMV-specific IgG in serum. Ficoll density gradient centrifugation was used to isolate peripheral blood mononuclear cells from blood. Using Miltenyi isolation kits, CD4+ and CD8+ T cells were isolated from PBMC through magnetic immunoseparation. cDNA synthesis was primed from the TCR beta constant segment and was followed by two successive PCR amplification steps. Sequencing of the libraries produced 2 x 150 bp reads on Illumina HiSeq 2000/2500, MiSeq or NextSeq. MIGEC was used to demultiplex reads and group the reads by UMI, and MiTCR was used to assemble and quantify clonotypes. To exclude erroneous sequences, only TCR cDNA sequences supported by at least two reads were retained. The tcR package was used for downstream repertoire analysis, and clonotypes were matched across fractions by CDR3 nucleotide sequence plus V segment. VDJmatch was used to annotate antigen specificity against VDJdb, with one amino acid substitution allowed in CDR3.

The chain was built from TRBV11-3 and TRBJ2-7; D gene: possibly TRBD2, on 6 matching bases. The clonotype was recovered from a man aged 50 to 60 who received an inactivated influenza vaccine. Donor details come from another sample of the same person, matched by shared clones. Sequenced material: CD4+ T cells sorted from PBMCs, taken 11 to 12 days after vaccination. The sequence in DNA is TGTGCCAGCGCAATGGGTGGAGGGGACGCCTACGAGCAGTACTTC. Translated, it reads CASAMGGGDAYEQYF.